The 13 T cell receptor beta chains given below trace back to one sample, sequenced in a study of cytomegalovirus exposure and HLA in healthy donors. Use of 60 Vbeta and 13 Jbeta primers characterized the PCR. TCRdb's copy holds only in-frame clones and misses some; the assay was immunoSEQ multiplex PCR. The sample holds around 150,000 clones, around four fifths seen once. The sample was PBMCs. Source of these receptors: a woman aged 45-65 years in good health and CMV-seronegative.

This clone appeared a few times. The chain has TRBV4-3 and TRBJ2-7; 10 bases map to TRBD1. Germline CDR1 is LGHNA and CDR2 is YSLEER. Germline trimming cut 3 bases from V and 3 bases from J; bases unmatched to any gene: 5. The CDR3 length is 15 residues. The DNA of the CDR3 is TGCGCCAGCAGCCAGGAAGGGACAGGGGACTACGAGCAGTACTTC. Protein product: CASSQEGTGDYEQYF.

CDR3 coding DNA: TGTGCCAGCAGCACGGGGGGTGATAATCAGCCCCAGCATTTT. Amino acids: CASSTGGDNQPQHF. The chain has TRBV21-1 and TRBJ1-5. TRBV21-1 is listed as a pseudogene. CDR3 length equals 14 residues.

V usage is TRBV10-3 and J usage is TRBJ1-4; D gene ambiguous. CDR3 length equals 13 residues. The V end lost 2 bases, the J end lost 11 bases, and 12 bases lay between the germline ends. The germline V gene encodes CDR1 ENHRY and CDR2 SYGVKD. The CDR3 DNA reads as TGTGCCATCAGTGAGAGTCCAAAAGCGAAACTGTTTTTT. Translating it yields CAISESPKAKLFF.

This chain uses TRBV6-9 with TRBJ1-5; the match to TRBD1 covers 7 bases. The CDR3 consists of 12 residues. CDR1 is MNHGY and CDR2 is SVAAGI in the germline V gene. Trimming cost V 10 bases and J 7 bases; bases outside gene matches: 7. CDR3 residues: CAITTGKQPQHF. The DNA for the CDR3 is TGTGCCATCACGACAGGGAAGCAGCCCCAGCATTTT.

The chain links TRBV6-6 to TRBJ1-1; D is uncertain. Trimming removed 3 bases at V and 1 base at J, with 9 bases between. The CDR3 consists of 14 residues. In germline, CDR1 is MNHNY, CDR2 SVGAGI (reference sequence). DNA of the CDR3: TGTGCCAGCAGTTATCTAACGGGGAACACTGAAGCTTTCTTT. This encodes CASSYLTGNTEAFF.

The chain joins TRBV28 to TRBJ1-1, with D unclear. The CDR3 is 13 residues long. V gave up 1 base and J gave up 5 bases, with 8 bases separating them. CDR1 is MDHEN and CDR2 is SYDVKM in the germline V gene. The CDR3 DNA reads TGTGCCAGCAGTTTATACGGGGTTACTGAAGCTTTCTTT. It codes for CASSLYGVTEAFF.

This rearrangement joins TRBV27 to TRBJ1-3; 7 bases are a match to TRBD1. The V segment lost 2 bases and the J segment 2 bases; nucleotides outside the gene matches: 3. Germline V gene data show CDR1 as MNHEY and CDR2 as SMNVEV (reference sequence). The CDR3 sequence is 15 residues long. The CDR3 is CASSLQGETGNTIYF. DNA for the CDR3: TGTGCCAGCAGTTTACAGGGGGAGACTGGAAACACCATATATTTT.

The V call is TRBV7-9, the J call TRBJ1-2, with a weak D call TRBD1 (6 bases). Germline assignment: CDR1 SEHNR and CDR2 FQNEAQ (reference sequence). V lost 5 bases to trimming and J lost 13 bases, with 17 bases between them. The CDR3 has 12 amino acids. CDR3 region: CASSIDRTALTF. The CDR3 DNA sequence: TGTGCCAGCAGCATCGACAGGACCGCACTCACCTTC.

This clone showed up just a few times. The chain has TRBV4-3 and TRBJ2-7; possible D gene TRBD1, 6 bases. This CDR3 has 14 amino acids. CDR1 is LGHNA and CDR2 is YSLEER in the germline V gene. V lost 4 bases and J 3 bases, leaving 13 bases between the germline ends. CDR3 sequence: CASSPRTDYYEQYF. CDR3 nucleotides: TGCGCCAGCAGCCCCAGGACAGACTACTACGAGCAGTACTTC.

This chain joins TRBV7-8 and TRBJ2-4; TRBD1 might be the D (5 bases). V shed 5 bases and J shed 5 bases, with 13 bases lying between them. CDR1 SGHVS and CDR2 FQNEAQ come from the germline V gene. The CDR3 runs to 14 residues. CDR3: CASSHQGAQNIQYF. The CDR3 DNA reads TGTGCCAGCAGCCATCAAGGGGCCCAAAACATTCAGTACTTC.

V gene TRBV28 combines with J gene TRBJ1-5, with D hard to call. The CDR3 has 16 amino acids. V dropped 0 bases and J dropped 3 bases, with 12 bases sitting between them. Looked up from germline, CDR1 is MDHEN and CDR2 is SYDVKM. As DNA, the CDR3 is TGTGCCAGCAGTTTATGGGGCAGAGCCGCCAATCAGCCCCAGCATTTT. Translation gives CASSLWGRAANQPQHF.

The rearrangement links TRBV7-2 to TRBJ2-7; the match to TRBD2 covers 7 bases. There are 16 residues in the CDR3. Germline values: CDR1 SGHTA, CDR2 FQGNSA. The V and J ends lost 1 base and 3 bases, in that order; junction bases with no gene match: 9. The CDR3 DNA reads as TGTGCCAGCAGCTTAGTGTGGGTGGGGGGGAACTACGAGCAGTACTTC. It codes for CASSLVWVGGNYEQYF.

The chain couples TRBV11-3 to TRBJ1-2, with unresolved D. This CDR3 region has 14 residues. Germline loops: CDR1 SGHNT, CDR2 YENEEA. The ends were cut back, 0 bases at V and 2 bases at J, with 7 bases in the middle. The CDR3 spells CASSLEPGNYGYTF. The CDR3 DNA reads as TGTGCCAGCAGCTTAGAGCCAGGAAACTATGGCTACACCTTC.